Listed below are T cell receptor beta chains from one sample, sequenced in a study of control samples from healthy donors and cancer patients. Sequenced by immunoSEQ multiplex PCR; TCRdb stores in-frame clones only, minus some. The sample yields around 25,000 clones, roughly 93% seen once. The sequenced sample was PBMCs. These receptors were taken from a man aged 45 to 65 with lung cancer. Each CDR3 is given with its conserved first and last residue. Each record gives: D gene, V gene, clone size, J gene, CDR3 DNA, CDR3 protein. A D gene is named only where the DNA matches it firmly. Rows may omit the clone size; those that give it use once, few, many or a size class.

>.|TRBV7-3|.|TRBJ1-1
TGTGCCAGCAGTTGGGTGGCGAACACTGAAGCTTTCTTT
CASSWVANTEAFF
>TRBD2|TRBV5-8|.|TRBJ2-2
TGTGCCAGCAGCTTGTCTGCGGGAGCGATCACCGGGGAGCTGTTTTTT
CASSLSAGAITGELFF
>.|TRBV6-5|.|TRBJ1-1
TGTGCCAGCAGTTTCCGACCTGTGAACACTGAAGCTTTCTTT
CASSFRPVNTEAFF
>TRBD1|TRBV11-3|.|TRBJ2-2
TGTGCCAGCAGCTTTCCCGGGACAGGGGCCTCCGGGGAGCTGTTTTTT
CASSFPGTGASGELFF
>.|TRBV30|.|TRBJ2-3
TGTGCCTGGAGTCAGGGAAGCACAGATACGCAGTATTTT
CAWSQGSTDTQYF
>.|TRBV3-1/TRBV3-2|.|TRBJ1-1
TGTGCCAGCAGCCAAGGGATTAGGAGCACTGAAGCTTTCTTT
CASSQGIRSTEAFF
>.|TRBV3-1/TRBV3-2|.|TRBJ1-3
TGTGCCAGCAGCCAAGGCAGCTTTGGAAACACCATATATTTT
CASSQGSFGNTIYF
>.|TRBV20-1|.|TRBJ2-5
TGCAGTGCTCGCTTGGAGACCCAGTACTTC
CSARLETQYF
>.|TRBV6-2/TRBV6-3|once|TRBJ2-7
TGTGCCAGCGGTTTAGTTGAGGACGAGCAGTACTTC
CASGLVEDEQYF
>TRBD1|TRBV3-1/TRBV3-2|.|TRBJ1-6
TGTGCCAGCAGCCAAGCCAGGGACAGGGATTCACCCCTCCACTTT
CASSQARDRDSPLHF
>.|TRBV7-2|.|TRBJ2-2
TGTGCCAGCAGCTTAGAATCGGCGAACACCGGGGAGCTGTTTTTT
CASSLESANTGELFF
>TRBD1|TRBV5-8|.|TRBJ1-5
TGTGCCAGCAGCCAGGGGGTTAATAGCAATCAGCCCCAGCATTTT
CASSQGVNSNQPQHF
>TRBD2|TRBV6-5|.|TRBJ2-3
TGTGCCAGCTTCGGGAGGGGGGGGCGCACAGATACGCAGTATTTT
CASFGRGGRTDTQYF
>TRBD1|TRBV19|.|TRBJ1-6
TGTGCCAGTAGTATTCTTGGTTACAGGGGGATCAATTCACCCCTCCACTTT
CASSILGYRGINSPLHF
>TRBD1|TRBV5-8|.|TRBJ2-2
TGTGCCAGCAGCCAAGGGACAGGGGCTTACACCGGGGAGCTGTTTTTT
CASSQGTGAYTGELFF
>.|TRBV28|.|TRBJ1-5
TGTGCCAGCAGCCTTTTCGGGGGGCTGGGCAATCAGCCCCAGCATTTT
CASSLFGGLGNQPQHF
>.|TRBV19|.|TRBJ1-2
TGTGCCAGTAGGGATAACCTTTATGGCTACACCTTC
CASRDNLYGYTF
>.|TRBV12-5|.|TRBJ2-1
TGTGCTAGTGGTTTGCAAATTAATGAGCAGTTCTTC
CASGLQINEQFF
>.|TRBV5-1|.|TRBJ2-2
TGCGCCAGCAGCTTGGTTATGAACACCGGGGAGCTGTTTTTT
CASSLVMNTGELFF
>TRBD2|TRBV4-3|.|TRBJ2-5
TGCGCCAGCGGCCAAGAGCGGGGGGGCCAAGAGACCCAGTACTTC
CASGQERGGQETQYF
>TRBD2|TRBV25-1|.|TRBJ2-3
TGTGCCAGCAGGAACGCACTAGCGGGTTTGGATACGCAGTATTTT
CASRNALAGLDTQYF
>.|TRBV28|.|TRBJ1-1
TGTGCCAGCAGTTTGCGGGCCACTGAAGCTTTCTTT
CASSLRATEAFF
>.|TRBV6-2/TRBV6-3|.|TRBJ1-3
TGTGCCAGCAGTATTGTTACAGGATCAACGGCCACCATATATTTT
CASSIVTGSTATIYF